The 7 T cell receptor beta chains presented below share a single source sample, sequenced in a study of CD8+ T cells in alopecia areata. Extracted RNA was reverse transcribed into cDNA, the sequencing template. Assay: immunoSEQ multiplex PCR; the TCRdb copy retains only in-frame clones and omits some. The table has about 210,000 clones, 64% seen once. The treatment: oral pan-JAK inhibitor, 5-10 mg twice daily. This sample comprised CD4+ T cells sorted from blood, obtained at week 4, from a patient treated with tofacitinib. The source is a human donor with alopecia areata.

The table lists this clone with a count of one. V gene TRBV5-4 combines with J gene TRBJ1-4; D not certain. V was pared by 5 bases and J by 5 bases, with 13 bases between. Germline V CDR1 and CDR2: SGHNT, YYREEE (reference sequence). This CDR3 is built from 14 residues. The CDR3 region is CASSPGRANEKLFF. In nucleotides, the CDR3 is TGTGCCAGCAGTCCCGGCCGGGCAAATGAAAAACTGTTTTTT.

V is TRBV6-5 and J is TRBJ2-7, with 8 bases that match TRBD1. Germline assignment: CDR1 MNHEY and CDR2 SVGAGI. V was pared by 5 bases and J by 7 bases, with 7 bases of the junction left unmatched. The CDR3 has 13 amino acids. The CDR3 DNA reads TGTGCCAGCAGTACGAACAGGGACAGGGAGCAGTACTTC. Protein product: CASSTNRDREQYF.

This clone was seen a few times. This same CDR3 is encoded by further DNA sequences in the sample. J is TRBJ1-5 and V is TRBV30, with D unresolved. Trimming removed 0 bases at V and 4 bases at J, with 7 bases between. The CDR3 is 13 amino acids. Per germline, CDR1 GTSNPN and CDR2 SVGIG (reference sequence). The CDR3 spells CAWSVGGNQPQHF. CDR3 nucleotide sequence: TGTGCCTGGAGTGTAGGCGGGAATCAGCCCCAGCATTTT.

The CDR3 loop reads CASSQDRNTEAFF. The CDR3 region has the DNA TGCGCCAGCAGCCAAGACAGGAACACTGAAGCTTTCTTT. This chain joins TRBV5-1 and TRBJ1-1; TRBD1 might be the D (5 bases). The V gene lost 4 bases and the J gene lost 1 base, with 8 bases spanning the gap. The CDR3 runs to 13 residues. Germline V lookup: CDR1 SGHRS, CDR2 YFSETQ.

A few counts support this clone. The chain is built from TRBV7-4 and TRBJ2-1, with D possibly being TRBD1 (6 bases). The V and J ends lost 1 base and 5 bases respectively, with 12 bases between them. Per germline, CDR1 SGHVT and CDR2 SQSDAQ. The CDR3 runs 15 residues. The CDR3 DNA is TGTGCCAGCAGCTTAGACAGGGCACCACACAATGAGCAGTTCTTC. Protein product: CASSLDRAPHNEQFF.

The chain combines TRBV2 with TRBJ2-3; tentative D call: TRBD2 (5 bases). CDR1 and CDR2 from the germline V gene are SNHLY and FYNNEI. This CDR3 region has 13 residues. With 10 bases removed from V and 0 bases from J, the gap between germline ends came to 11 bases. CDR3 sequence (DNA): TGTGCCACCGGACTCTTTAGCACAGATACGCAGTATTTT. It yields the protein CATGLFSTDTQYF.

This clone has just one count. This rearrangement joins TRBV4-3 to TRBJ2-2; 8 bases are shared with TRBD1. After removal of 4 bases from V and 3 bases from J, the junction contained 4 bases not matched to a gene. The CDR3 sequence is 15 residues long. Germline V gene sequence: CDR1 LGHNA, CDR2 YSLEER. The CDR3 reads CASSPDRADTGELFF. The CDR3 bases are TGCGCCAGCAGCCCGGACAGGGCCGACACCGGGGAGCTGTTTTTT.